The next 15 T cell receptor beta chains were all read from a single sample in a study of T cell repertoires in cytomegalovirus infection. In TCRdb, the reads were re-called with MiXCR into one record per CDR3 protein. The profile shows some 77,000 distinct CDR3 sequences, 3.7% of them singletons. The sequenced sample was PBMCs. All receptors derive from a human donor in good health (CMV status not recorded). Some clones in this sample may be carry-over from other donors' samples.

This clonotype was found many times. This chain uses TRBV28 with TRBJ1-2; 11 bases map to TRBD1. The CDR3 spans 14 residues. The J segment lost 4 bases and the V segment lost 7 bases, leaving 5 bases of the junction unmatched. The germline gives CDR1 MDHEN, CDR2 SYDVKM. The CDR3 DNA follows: TGTGCCAGCACTATAGGGACAGGGGGCTATGGCTACACCTTC. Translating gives CASTIGTGGYGYTF.

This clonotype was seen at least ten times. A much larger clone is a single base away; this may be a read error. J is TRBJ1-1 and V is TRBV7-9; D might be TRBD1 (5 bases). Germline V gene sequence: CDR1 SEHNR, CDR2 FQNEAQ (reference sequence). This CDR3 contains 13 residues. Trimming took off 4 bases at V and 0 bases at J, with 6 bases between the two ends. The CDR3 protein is CASSSQVNTEAFF. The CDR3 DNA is TGTGCCAGCAGCTCACAGGTGAACACTGAAGCTTTCTTT.

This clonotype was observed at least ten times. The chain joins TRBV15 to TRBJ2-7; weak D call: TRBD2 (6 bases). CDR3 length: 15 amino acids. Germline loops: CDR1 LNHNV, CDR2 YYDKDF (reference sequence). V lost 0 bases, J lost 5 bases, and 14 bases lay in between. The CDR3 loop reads CATSRDPGRRDEQYF. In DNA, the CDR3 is TGTGCCACCAGCAGAGACCCAGGGCGGAGGGACGAGCAGTACTTC. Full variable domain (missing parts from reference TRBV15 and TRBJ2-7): DAMVIQNPRYQVTQFGKPVTLSCSQTLNHNVMYWYQQKSSQAPKLLFHYYDKDFNNEADTPDNFQSRRPNTSFCFLDIRSPGLGDTAMYLCATSRDPGRRDEQYFGPGTRLTVT.

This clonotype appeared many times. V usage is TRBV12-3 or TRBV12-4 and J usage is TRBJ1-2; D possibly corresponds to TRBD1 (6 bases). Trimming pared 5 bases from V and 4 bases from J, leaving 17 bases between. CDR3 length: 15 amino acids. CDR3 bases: TGTGCCAGCAGTCCTGGGGGCAGGGGCCCCTATGGCTACACCTTC. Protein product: CASSPGGRGPYGYTF.

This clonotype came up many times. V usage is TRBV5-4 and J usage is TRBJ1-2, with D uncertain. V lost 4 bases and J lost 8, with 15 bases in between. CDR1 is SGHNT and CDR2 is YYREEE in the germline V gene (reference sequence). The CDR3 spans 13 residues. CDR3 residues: CASSPDRLRGYTF. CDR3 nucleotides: TGTGCCAGCAGCCCGGACCGCCTGAGGGGCTACACCTTC.

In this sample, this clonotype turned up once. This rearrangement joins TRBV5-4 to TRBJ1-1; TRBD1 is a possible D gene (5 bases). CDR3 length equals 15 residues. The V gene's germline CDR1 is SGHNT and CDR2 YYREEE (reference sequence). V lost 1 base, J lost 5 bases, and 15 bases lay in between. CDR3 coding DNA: TGTGCCAGCAGCTTGCCCCAGGGTCCGGGGACTGAAGCTTTCTTT. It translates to CASSLPQGPGTEAFF.

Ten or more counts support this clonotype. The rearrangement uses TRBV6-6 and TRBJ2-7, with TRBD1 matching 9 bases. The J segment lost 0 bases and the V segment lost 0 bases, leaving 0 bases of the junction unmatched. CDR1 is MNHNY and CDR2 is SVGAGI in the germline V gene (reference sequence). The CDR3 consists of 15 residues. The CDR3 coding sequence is TGTGCCAGCAGTTACTCGACAGGGGGCTCCTACGAGCAGTACTTC. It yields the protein CASSYSTGGSYEQYF.

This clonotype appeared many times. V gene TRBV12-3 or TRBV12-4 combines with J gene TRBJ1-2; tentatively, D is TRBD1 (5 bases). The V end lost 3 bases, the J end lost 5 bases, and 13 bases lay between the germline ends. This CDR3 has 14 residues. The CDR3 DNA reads TGTGCCAGCAGTTTGATATCGGGGACGTATGGCTACACCTTC. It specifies CASSLISGTYGYTF.

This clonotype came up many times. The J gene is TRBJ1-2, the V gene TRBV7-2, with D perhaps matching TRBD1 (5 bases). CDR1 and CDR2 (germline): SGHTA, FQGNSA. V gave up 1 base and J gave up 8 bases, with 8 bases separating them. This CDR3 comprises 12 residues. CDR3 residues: CASSLGPGGYTF. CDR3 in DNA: TGTGCCAGCAGCTTAGGCCCAGGGGGCTACACCTTC.

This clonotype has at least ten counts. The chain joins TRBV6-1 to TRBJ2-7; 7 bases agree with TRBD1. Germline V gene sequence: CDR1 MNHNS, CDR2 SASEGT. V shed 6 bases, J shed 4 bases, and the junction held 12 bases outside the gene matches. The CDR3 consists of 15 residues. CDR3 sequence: CASSSAGGSSYEQYF. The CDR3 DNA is TGTGCCAGCAGCTCGGCAGGGGGATCCTCTTACGAGCAGTACTTC.

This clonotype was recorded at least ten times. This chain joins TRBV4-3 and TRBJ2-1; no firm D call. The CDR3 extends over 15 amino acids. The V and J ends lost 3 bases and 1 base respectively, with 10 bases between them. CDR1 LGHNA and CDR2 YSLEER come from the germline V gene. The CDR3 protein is CASSQVVGSYNEQFF. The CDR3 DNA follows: TGCGCCAGCAGCCAGGTGGTCGGGTCCTACAATGAGCAGTTCTTC.

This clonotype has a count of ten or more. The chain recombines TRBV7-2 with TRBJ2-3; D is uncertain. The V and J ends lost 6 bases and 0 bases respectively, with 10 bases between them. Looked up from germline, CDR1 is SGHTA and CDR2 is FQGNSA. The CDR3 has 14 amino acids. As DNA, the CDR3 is TGTGCCAGCAGTTATCAGACAAGCACAGATACGCAGTATTTT. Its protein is CASSYQTSTDTQYF. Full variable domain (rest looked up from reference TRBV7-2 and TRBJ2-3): GAGVSQSPSNKVTEKGKDVELRCDPISGHTALYWYRQSLGQGLEFLIYFQGNSAPDKSGLPSDRFSAERTGGSVSTLTIQRTQQEDSAVYLCASSYQTSTDTQYFGPGTRLTVL.

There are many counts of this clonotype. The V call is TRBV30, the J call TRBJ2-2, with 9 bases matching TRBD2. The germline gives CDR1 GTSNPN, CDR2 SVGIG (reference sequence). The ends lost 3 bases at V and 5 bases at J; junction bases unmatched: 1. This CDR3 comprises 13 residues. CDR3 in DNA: TGTGCCTGGAGGCTAGCGGGGACCGGGGAGCTGTTTTTT. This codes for CAWRLAGTGELFF. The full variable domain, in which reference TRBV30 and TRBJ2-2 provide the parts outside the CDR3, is SQTIHQWPATLVQPVGSPLSLECTVEGTSNPNLYWYRQAAGRGLQLLFYSVGIGQISSEVPQNLSASRPQDRQFILSSKKLLLSDSGFYLCAWRLAGTGELFFGEGSRLTVL.

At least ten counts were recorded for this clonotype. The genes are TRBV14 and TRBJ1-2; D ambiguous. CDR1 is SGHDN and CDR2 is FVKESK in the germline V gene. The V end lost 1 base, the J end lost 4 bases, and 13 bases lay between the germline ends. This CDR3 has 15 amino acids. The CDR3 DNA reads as TGTGCCAGCAGCCAAGTCGGATCAACACTCTATGGCTACACCTTC. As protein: CASSQVGSTLYGYTF.

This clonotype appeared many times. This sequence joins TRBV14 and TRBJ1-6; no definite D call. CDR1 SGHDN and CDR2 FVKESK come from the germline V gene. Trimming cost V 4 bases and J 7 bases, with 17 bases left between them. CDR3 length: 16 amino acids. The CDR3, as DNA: TGTGCCAGCAGCCCGATCTACTTGGCGGGGAATTCACCCCTCCACTTT. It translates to CASSPIYLAGNSPLHF.